This T cell receptor (beta chain) came from a study of blood T cell repertoires in COVID-19 (dated by TCRdb to about 2020). Regarding the study in general: Collaborator samples came from the United States, Italy and Spain and covered acute and convalescent phases of COVID-19. The material from the prospective study consisted of cDNA or gDNA derived from T cells, B-cell-depleted T cells, or PBMCs. The dataset comprised deeply sampled blood TCRbeta repertoires from subjects exposed to, actively infected with, or recovered from COVID-19. A freely available public database, intended as a resource for researchers studying the immune response to SARS-CoV-2, is where the repertoires were released. Samples were obtained from the ongoing ImmuneRACE study (first 160 participants) and from over 1,000 subjects provided by 6 global collaborators. Sample metadata almost always included a de-identified subject ID, COVID-19 status, age in years and sex. Where available, HLA class I and class II types were obtained from metadata supplied by the sample provider rather than from assay-based typing. Study-wide conclusions, independent of this receptor: The amount of clinical and demographic metadata varied by source and participant and was provided uncurated.

A note on this clone: The target of this receptor is not known. No per-base quality is available; no much larger clone lies one base away.

In the prospective study, participants were about 18 to 100 years old, resided in about 25 geographic areas of the United States, and were enrolled through a virtual design. Cohort assignment in the prospective study relied on participant-reported clinical history from a screening survey and a study questionnaire. Recovered participants in ImmuneRACE Cohort 3 were defined by two consecutive negative NP/OP PCR tests, clearance by a healthcare professional, or resolution of symptoms. Each participant in the prospective study had whole blood, serum and a nasopharyngeal or oropharyngeal swab collected by mobile phlebotomists. Over a roughly 2-month period, participants in the prospective study had the option of providing additional blood draws and questionnaires. Before DNA extraction, blood samples from the prospective study were shipped at room temperature or frozen. TCRbeta CDR3 regions were amplified from genomic DNA by means of the immunoSEQ Assay, a bias-controlled multiplex PCR. In the original analysis: Nucleated cell counts per sample were estimated from amplification of reference gene primers within the assay. Sequence reads were collapsed and filtered to measure the absolute abundance of every unique TCRbeta CDR3 rearrangement. For each sample, productive Simpson clonality was calculated by taking the square root of Simpson's diversity index across productive rearrangements. TCRdb's version of the immuneACCESS table is confined to in-frame rearrangements and falls short of the full clone set. An unresolved V gene accounts for under half of the shortfall where checked; the remainder is of unknown origin. Clonal size and the V and J genes are those of that table, whereas D and trimming came from the DNA. The sample table contains more than 250,000 clones; only one count was recorded for around 86% of them. The top ten clonotypes cover over 2% of the sample.

Sequencing was carried out using PBMCs or T cells enriched from blood (not recorded which). This clonotype was obtained from a woman aged 18-30 years who had recovered from COVID-19.

The CDR3 reads CASSPRQLEAFF. The nucleotides read TGTGCCAGCAGCCCACGACAGCTTGAAGCTTTCTTT. The chain employs TRBV7-9 and TRBJ1-1; a tentative D call is TRBD1 (5 bases match). The CDR3 holds 12 amino acids from the cysteine to the phenylalanine. CDR3 DNA only is kept here, 36 bases in frame from base 1. The trim is 5 bases for V and 7 bases for J, with a gap of 11 bases between the germline ends. The germline V gene encodes CDR1 SEHNR and CDR2 FQNEAQ (reference sequence).